This T cell receptor (beta chain) was found in a study of cytomegalovirus exposure and HLA in healthy donors. The CDR3 runs 14 residues. The ends lost 6 bases at V and 4 bases at J; junction bases unmatched: 5. Germline V gene data show CDR1 as SEHNR and CDR2 as FQNEAQ (reference sequence). With 60 Vbeta and 13 Jbeta primers, the PCR was carried out. TCRdb's table, derived via immunoSEQ multiplex PCR, lists solely in-frame clones and lacks some. The table has 140,000 or so clones, about 82% seen once. The sequence came from a male donor in good health and CMV-seronegative. Sequenced input: PBMCs. The V call is TRBV7-9, the J call TRBJ2-3; 9 nucleotides match TRBD1. The CDR3 region has the DNA TGTGCCAGCAGGAAGGGACAGGGAGCAGATACGCAGTATTTT. Translation: CASRKGQGADTQYF.